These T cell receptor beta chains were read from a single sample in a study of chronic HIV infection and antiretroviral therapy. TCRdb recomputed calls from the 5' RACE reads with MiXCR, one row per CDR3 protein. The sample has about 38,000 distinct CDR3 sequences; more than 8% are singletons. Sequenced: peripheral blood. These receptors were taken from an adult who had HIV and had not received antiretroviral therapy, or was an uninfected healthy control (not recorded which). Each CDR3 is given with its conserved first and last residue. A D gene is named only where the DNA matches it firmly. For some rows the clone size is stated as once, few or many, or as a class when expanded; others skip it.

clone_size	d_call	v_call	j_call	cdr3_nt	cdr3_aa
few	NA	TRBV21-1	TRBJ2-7	TGTGCCAGCAGCAAAGGGAGCTCCTACGAGCAGTACTTC	CASSKGSSYEQYF
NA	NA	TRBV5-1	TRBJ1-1	TGCGCCAGCAGCTTTCAGGGGTCAAACACTGAAGCTTTCTTT	CASSFQGSNTEAFF
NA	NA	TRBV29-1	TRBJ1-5	TGCAGCGCGCCCACCGGGGGGGATAGCAATCAGCCCCAGCATTTT	CSAPTGGDSNQPQHF
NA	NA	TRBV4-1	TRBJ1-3	TGCGCCAGCAGCCTCGACAGGTTTCGGGGATCTGGAAACACCATATATTTT	CASSLDRFRGSGNTIYF
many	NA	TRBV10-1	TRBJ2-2	TGCGCCAGCAGTGATCCTAGCCTGGGTACCGGGGAGCTGTTTTTT	CASSDPSLGTGELFF
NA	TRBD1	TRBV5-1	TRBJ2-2	TGCGCCAGCAGCTTACAGGGGGCCGGGGAGCTGTTTTTT	CASSLQGAGELFF
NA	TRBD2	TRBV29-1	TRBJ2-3	TGCAGCGTTGAAAATGTGGCTAGCGGGAGCACAGATACGCAGTATTTT	CSVENVASGSTDTQYF
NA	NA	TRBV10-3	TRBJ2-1	TGTGCCATCAGTGGGGACCCGAATGAGCAGTTCTTC	CAISGDPNEQFF
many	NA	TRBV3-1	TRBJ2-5	TGTGCCAGCAGCCCCGACCATCACCGAGAGACCCAGTACTTC	CASSPDHHRETQYF
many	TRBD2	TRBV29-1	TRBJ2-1	TGCAGCGTGCCGGGACTAGCGGGAGTTGATGAGCAGTTCTTC	CSVPGLAGVDEQFF
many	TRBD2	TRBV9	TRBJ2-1	TGTGCCAGCAGCCCGGGACTAGCGGGGTACAATGAGCAGTTCTTC	CASSPGLAGYNEQFF
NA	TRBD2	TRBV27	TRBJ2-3	TGTGCCAGCAGTTTACTAGCGGGAGATACGCAGTATTTT	CASSLLAGDTQYF
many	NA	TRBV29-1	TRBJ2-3	TGCAGCGCGTCACGGTATCACGCAGATACGCAGTATTTT	CSASRYHADTQYF
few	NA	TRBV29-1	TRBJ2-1	TGCAGCGTTGAAACAAGAAATGAGCAGTTCTTC	CSVETRNEQFF
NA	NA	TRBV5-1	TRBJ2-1	TGCGCCAGCAGCTTGGGAGCGGCTAATGAGCAGTTCTTC	CASSLGAANEQFF
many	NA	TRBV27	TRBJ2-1	TGTGCCAGCAGTTTAACCGGGACAAATTACAATGAGCAGTTCTTC	CASSLTGTNYNEQFF
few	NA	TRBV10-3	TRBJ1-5	TGTGCCGCCCGATACATCCGTAGAGTCAATCAGCCCCAGCATTTT	CAARYIRRVNQPQHF
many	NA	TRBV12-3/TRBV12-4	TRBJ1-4	TGTGCCAGCAGTTTATACAGGCGATATGAAAAACTGTTTTTT	CASSLYRRYEKLFF
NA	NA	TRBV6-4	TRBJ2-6	TGTGCCAGCAGTGACGGAACTACAGGGTCTGGGGCCAACGTCCTGACTTTC	CASSDGTTGSGANVLTF
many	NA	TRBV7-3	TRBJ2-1	TGTGCCAGCAGCTTAGGGACTTACAATGAGCAGTTCTTC	CASSLGTYNEQFF
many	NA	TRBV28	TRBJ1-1	TGTGCCAGCAGTTCCCCAGGAACTGAAGCTTTCTTT	CASSSPGTEAFF
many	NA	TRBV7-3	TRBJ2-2	TGTGCCAGCAGCTCTACCGGGGGTGGGGAGCTGTTTTTT	CASSSTGGGELFF
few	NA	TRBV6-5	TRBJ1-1	TGTGCCAGCAGTTTGAGACAGTTCACTGAAGCTTTCTTT	CASSLRQFTEAFF
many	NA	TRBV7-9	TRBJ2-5	TGTGCCAGCAGCTTGTCGGGAGCGGAGACCCAGTACTTC	CASSLSGAETQYF
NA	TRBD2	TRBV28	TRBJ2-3	TGTGCCAGCAGTACACGGGAGGGCCAGACAGATACGCAGTATTTT	CASSTREGQTDTQYF
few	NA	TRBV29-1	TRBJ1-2	TGCAGCGTTGAGTTCGGGGGATGGAACTATGGCTACACCTTC	CSVEFGGWNYGYTF
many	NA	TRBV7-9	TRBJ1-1	TGTGCCAGCAGCTTAACCGGGACTGAAGCTTTCTTT	CASSLTGTEAFF
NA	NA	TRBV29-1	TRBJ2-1	TGCAGCGTTGACCCAAACAATGAGCAGTTCTTC	CSVDPNNEQFF
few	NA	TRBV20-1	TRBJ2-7	TGCAGTGCAACAGGAGACGAGCAGTACTTC	CSATGDEQYF
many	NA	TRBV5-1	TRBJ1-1	TGCGCCAGCAGGCGGGGGAAAACTGAAGCTTTCTTT	CASRRGKTEAFF
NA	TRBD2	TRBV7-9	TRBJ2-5	TGTGCCAGCAGCGAAGATGAGGTAGCGGGAGGGGGAGAGACCCAGTACTTC	CASSEDEVAGGGETQYF
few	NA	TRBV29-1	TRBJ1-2	TGCAGCGCCCCACGGGCCAACTATGGCTACACCTTC	CSAPRANYGYTF
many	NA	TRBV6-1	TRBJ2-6	TGTGCCACCTACAGGTTGGTCTATTCTGGGGCCAACGTCCTGACTTTC	CATYRLVYSGANVLTF
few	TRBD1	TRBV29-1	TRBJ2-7	TGCAGCGTCGCAACAGGGGACAACTACGAGCAGTACTTC	CSVATGDNYEQYF
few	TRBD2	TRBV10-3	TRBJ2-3	TGTGCCATCGGACTAGCGACAGATACGCAGTATTTT	CAIGLATDTQYF
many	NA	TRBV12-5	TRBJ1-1	TGTGCTAGTGGTACGTACACTGAAGCTTTCTTT	CASGTYTEAFF
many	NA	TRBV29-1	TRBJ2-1	TGCAGCGTTCCCCGGACAGATGCTTACAATGAGCAGTTCTTC	CSVPRTDAYNEQFF
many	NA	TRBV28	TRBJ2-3	TGTGCCAGCAGTCCCCGGAGTAGCAGAAACACAGATACGCAGTATTTT	CASSPRSSRNTDTQYF
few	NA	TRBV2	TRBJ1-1	TGTGCCAGCATGCCAGACGGTCCTTCCACTGAAGCTTTCTTT	CASMPDGPSTEAFF
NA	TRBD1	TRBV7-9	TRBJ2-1	TGTGCCAGCAGCTTTGCAGGGGGTCGGTCCTACAATGAGCAGTTCTTC	CASSFAGGRSYNEQFF
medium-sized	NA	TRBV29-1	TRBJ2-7	TGCAGCGTTGTCAAGGGAAGCGAGCAGTACTTC	CSVVKGSEQYF